Listed below are T cell receptor beta chains from one sample, sequenced in a study of T cell responses to AZD1222 COVID-19 vaccine. Some clones are missing from TCRdb's copy, which holds only in-frame ones; the method was immunoSEQ multiplex PCR. The sample lists 100,000 to 110,000 clones, 70% to 90% occurring once. The sequences come from peripheral blood, collected on day 0 of MenACWY control vaccination. These receptors originate from an adult in good health. Each CDR3 is given with its conserved first and last residue. A D gene is named only where the DNA matches it firmly. Not all rows give a size; the values are once, few, many and, for expanded clones, a class.

j_gene	abundance	d_gene	v_gene	CDR3aa	CDR3nt
TRBJ2-7	few	TRBD1	TRBV2	CASSELLGQGVYEQYF	TGTGCCAGCAGTGAACTGCTGGGACAGGGGGTCTACGAGCAGTACTTC
TRBJ1-5	-	-	TRBV28	CASSFSVLSQPQHF	TGTGCCAGCAGTTTTTCCGTTCTGAGTCAGCCCCAGCATTTT
TRBJ1-2	-	-	TRBV6-2/TRBV6-3	CASSYSYDRGGYTF	TGTGCCAGCAGTTACTCGTACGACCGAGGCGGCTACACCTTC
TRBJ2-5	few	TRBD1	TRBV7-3	CASSSGTGYDQETQYF	TGTGCCAGCAGCTCGGGGACAGGGTACGACCAAGAGACCCAGTACTTC
TRBJ2-3	-	-	TRBV5-4	CASSFRGTDTQYF	TGTGCCAGCAGCTTTAGGGGCACAGATACGCAGTATTTT
TRBJ2-1	-	TRBD2	TRBV6-5	CASRKTSGPYNEQFF	TGTGCCAGCAGGAAAACTAGCGGGCCTTACAATGAGCAGTTCTTC
TRBJ2-2	-	TRBD2	TRBV7-2	CASSLGLAGVRLGELFF	TGTGCCAGCAGCTTAGGGCTAGCGGGTGTGAGATTAGGGGAGCTGTTTTTT
TRBJ1-2	-	-	TRBV19	CASSMGRGDYGYTF	TGTGCCAGTAGTATGGGCAGAGGGGACTATGGCTACACCTTC
TRBJ1-5	-	TRBD1	TRBV2	CASSYDREGNQPQHF	TGTGCCAGCAGTTACGACAGGGAGGGAAATCAGCCCCAGCATTTT
TRBJ1-1	-	-	TRBV4-3	CASSQEIRGLGETEAFF	TGCGCCAGCAGCCAAGAGATAAGGGGCCTGGGGGAGACTGAAGCTTTCTTT
TRBJ2-5	-	-	TRBV29-1	CSVPGGLGGQETQYF	TGCAGCGTTCCCGGGGGCCTGGGCGGCCAAGAGACCCAGTACTTC
TRBJ1-2	-	-	TRBV10-3	CAISANVYGYTF	TGTGCCATCAGTGCGAACGTCTATGGCTACACCTTC
TRBJ1-2	-	TRBD1	TRBV6-5	CASSRTGEGGYTF	TGTGCCAGCAGCCGAACAGGGGAAGGAGGCTACACCTTC
TRBJ2-5	-	-	TRBV5-6	CASSLRVSETQYF	TGTGCCAGCAGCTTGCGGGTTTCAGAGACCCAGTACTTC
TRBJ2-2	-	-	TRBV5-1	CASSLGPAENTGELFF	TGCGCCAGCAGCTTGGGTCCAGCCGAGAACACCGGGGAGCTGTTTTTT
TRBJ1-1	-	-	TRBV19	CASSIDLGSTEAFF	TGTGCCAGTAGTATAGATCTGGGGAGCACTGAAGCTTTCTTT
TRBJ2-7	-	-	TRBV7-6	CASSLQGGGSYEQYF	TGTGCCAGCAGCTTACAGGGGGGTGGTAGCTACGAGCAGTACTTC
TRBJ2-7	-	TRBD2	TRBV27	CASSLSSGRAGEQYF	TGTGCCAGCAGTTTAAGTAGCGGGAGGGCTGGAGAGCAGTACTTC
TRBJ1-1	-	-	TRBV28	CASRLKRGYGTEAFF	TGTGCCAGCAGGCTTAAGAGGGGCTATGGCACTGAAGCTTTCTTT
TRBJ1-2	-	-	TRBV7-2	CASSSPPAYGYTF	TGTGCCAGCAGCTCCCCCCCCGCTTATGGCTACACCTTC
TRBJ2-7	-	-	TRBV29-1	CSVGAHRLPYEQYF	TGCAGCGTTGGGGCTCACAGGCTCCCCTACGAGCAGTACTTC
TRBJ1-4	-	-	TRBV6-5	CASSYGGWTNEKLFF	TGTGCCAGCAGTTACGGGGGGTGGACTAATGAAAAACTGTTTTTT
TRBJ2-2	-	-	TRBV7-2	CASSFSGYTGELFF	TGTGCCAGCAGCTTTTCCGGCTACACCGGGGAGCTGTTTTTT
TRBJ2-7	-	TRBD2	TRBV18	CASSPPLAGSYEQYF	TGTGCCAGCTCTCCCCCCCTAGCGGGATCCTACGAGCAGTACTTC
TRBJ1-5	-	-	TRBV7-9	CASSLQGQPQHF	TGTGCCAGCAGCCTACAGGGCCAGCCCCAGCATTTT
TRBJ1-1	-	-	TRBV25-1	CASSELTGLRGAFF	TGTGCCAGCAGTGAATTGACTGGACTTAGGGGAGCTTTCTTT
TRBJ1-2	-	TRBD1	TRBV6-6	CASSPGGANYGYTF	TGTGCCAGCAGCCCAGGGGGAGCTAACTATGGCTACACCTTC
TRBJ1-1	once	-	TRBV7-9	CASREGYETEAFF	TGTGCCAGCCGGGAGGGATATGAAACTGAAGCTTTCTTT
TRBJ1-5	-	-	TRBV6-5	CASSRAGYQPQHF	TGTGCCAGCAGCAGGGCGGGGTATCAGCCCCAGCATTTT
TRBJ2-5	-	TRBD1	TRBV28	CASSPRTGKTQYF	TGTGCCAGCAGTCCAAGGACAGGGAAGACCCAGTACTTC
TRBJ1-1	-	-	TRBV27	CASSRLPTALNTEAFF	TGTGCCAGCAGTCGATTGCCTACAGCACTGAACACTGAAGCTTTCTTT
TRBJ1-3	-	-	TRBV29-1	CSVSHPSGNTIYF	TGCAGCGTTTCCCATCCCTCTGGAAACACCATATATTTT
TRBJ2-3	-	-	TRBV5-1	CASSLEPGRSTDTQYF	TGCGCCAGCAGCTTGGAGCCAGGGCGTAGCACAGATACGCAGTATTTT
TRBJ1-4	-	-	TRBV19	CASSIGQARNEKLFF	TGTGCCAGTAGTATCGGGCAGGCGAGAAATGAAAAACTGTTTTTT
TRBJ1-6	-	-	TRBV28	CASSYLSPLHF	TGTGCCAGCAGTTATCTTTCACCCCTCCACTTT
TRBJ2-1	-	TRBD2	TRBV19	CATSNPGGPRYEQFF	TGTGCCACCAGTAATCCGGGAGGGCCTCGGTATGAGCAGTTCTTC
TRBJ2-3	-	-	TRBV5-8	CASSSRGGGGTDTQYF	TGTGCCAGCAGTTCCAGGGGAGGCGGGGGCACAGATACGCAGTATTTT
TRBJ1-5	-	TRBD1	TRBV28	CASSITGESQPQHF	TGTGCCAGCAGCATCACAGGGGAAAGTCAGCCCCAGCATTTT
TRBJ2-7	-	-	TRBV7-6	CASSQLQGRRLREQYF	TGTGCCAGCAGCCAGTTACAGGGTCGAAGGCTCCGCGAGCAGTACTTC
TRBJ1-3	once	-	TRBV21-1	CASSKPGQYSGNTIYF	TGTGCCAGCAGCAAACCGGGACAGTACTCTGGAAACACCATATATTTT
TRBJ2-5	-	-	TRBV7-6	CASSLAQGIQETQYF	TGTGCCAGCAGCTTAGCGCAGGGGATACAAGAGACCCAGTACTTC
TRBJ2-1	-	-	TRBV3-1/TRBV3-2	CASSQGLWGAYNEQFF	TGTGCCAGCAGCCAGGGACTTTGGGGGGCCTACAATGAGCAGTTCTTC
TRBJ2-5	once	TRBD1	TRBV5-1	CASSLGTGGDQETQYF	TGCGCCAGCAGCTTGGGGACAGGGGGCGACCAGGAGACCCAGTACTTC
TRBJ2-6	once	-	TRBV7-2	CASSLAGPGAGANVLTF	TGTGCCAGCAGCTTAGCAGGCCCGGGGGCTGGGGCCAACGTCCTGACTTTC
TRBJ1-4	few	-	TRBV28	CASSSLIYSPWSPFF	TGTGCCAGCAGTTCCTTAATTTACAGCCCCTGGAGTCCGTTTTTT
TRBJ1-2	-	-	TRBV29-1	CSVDAQDYGYTF	TGCAGCGTTGATGCTCAGGACTATGGCTACACCTTC
TRBJ2-1	-	TRBD2	TRBV7-2	CASSLGLAGYNEQFF	TGTGCCAGCAGCTTGGGACTAGCGGGTTACAATGAGCAGTTCTTC
TRBJ2-6	-	-	TRBV28	CASRGSGANVLTF	TGTGCCAGCCGGGGTTCTGGGGCCAACGTCCTGACTTTC
TRBJ2-7	-	-	TRBV18	CASSPGSTYEQYF	TGTGCCAGCTCACCAGGGTCTACCTACGAGCAGTACTTC
TRBJ1-2	-	-	TRBV12-3/TRBV12-4	CASSFLGYGYTF	TGTGCCAGCAGTTTTTTGGGCTATGGCTACACCTTC
TRBJ2-6	-	-	TRBV30	CAWRTSGANVLTF	TGTGCCTGGAGGACCTCTGGGGCCAACGTCCTGACTTTC
TRBJ1-2	-	-	TRBV5-1	CASSLDGTSNYGYTF	TGCGCCAGCAGCTTGGATGGCACTTCTAACTATGGCTACACCTTC